The rows below give T cell receptor beta chains drawn from one sample of a study of radiotherapy plus CTLA-4 blockade in lung cancer. Clones were read by immunoSEQ multiplex PCR, and TCRdb kept only the in-frame ones, dropping some. The data show tens of thousands of clones, approximately 79% seen once. This specimen consisted of peripheral blood, obtained from a patient treated with radiotherapy plus ipilimumab. These receptors all come from a human donor with non-small cell lung cancer who had a partial response to radiotherapy plus ipilimumab. The CDR3 runs from the conserved cysteine through the conserved F or W. D genes are given only for firm matches. Clone size is shown for a subset of rows, as once, few, many or a class of expanded clone.

clone size: -; J gene: TRBJ1-2; V gene: TRBV7-6; D gene: -; CDR3 protein: CASSLAPGLRGYTF; CDR3 DNA: TGTGCCAGCAGCTTAGCCCCGGGTTTACGAGGCTACACCTTC
clone size: -; J gene: TRBJ2-7; V gene: TRBV28; D gene: -; CDR3 protein: CASSHSSYEQYF; CDR3 DNA: TGTGCCAGCAGTCACAGTAGCTACGAGCAGTACTTC
clone size: -; J gene: TRBJ2-5; V gene: TRBV6-5; D gene: -; CDR3 protein: CASSYSIGRVQETQYF; CDR3 DNA: TGTGCCAGCAGTTACTCCATCGGCAGGGTACAAGAGACCCAGTACTTC
clone size: -; J gene: TRBJ1-2; V gene: TRBV27; D gene: -; CDR3 protein: CASSPSGVGYTF; CDR3 DNA: TGTGCCAGCAGTCCTTCAGGGGTCGGCTACACCTTC
clone size: -; J gene: TRBJ2-3; V gene: TRBV27; D gene: TRBD2; CDR3 protein: CASSFQGGRDTQYF; CDR3 DNA: TGTGCCAGCAGTTTCCAGGGAGGGAGAGATACGCAGTATTTT
clone size: -; J gene: TRBJ1-4; V gene: TRBV6-1; D gene: TRBD1; CDR3 protein: CASSRRTGEMEKLFF; CDR3 DNA: TGTGCCAGCAGTAGGCGGACAGGGGAAATGGAAAAACTGTTTTTT
clone size: -; J gene: TRBJ1-2; V gene: TRBV7-6; D gene: TRBD1; CDR3 protein: CASSLGQGNYGYTF; CDR3 DNA: TGTGCCAGCAGCTTGGGACAGGGGAACTATGGCTACACCTTC
clone size: once; J gene: TRBJ2-7; V gene: TRBV11-2; D gene: -; CDR3 protein: CASSQAGAEQYF; CDR3 DNA: TGTGCCAGCAGCCAAGCAGGTGCCGAGCAGTACTTC
clone size: -; J gene: TRBJ1-5; V gene: TRBV7-8; D gene: -; CDR3 protein: CASSLNSRVPHQPQHF; CDR3 DNA: TGTGCCAGCAGCTTAAATAGCAGGGTCCCCCATCAGCCCCAGCATTTT
clone size: few; J gene: TRBJ1-6; V gene: TRBV30; D gene: -; CDR3 protein: CAWSTTRTARYNSPLHF; CDR3 DNA: TGTGCCTGGAGTACGACGAGGACTGCAAGATATAATTCACCCCTCCACTTT
clone size: -; J gene: TRBJ2-1; V gene: TRBV9; D gene: TRBD2; CDR3 protein: CASSVEGLYNEQFF; CDR3 DNA: TGTGCCAGCAGCGTAGAGGGACTATACAATGAGCAGTTCTTC
clone size: -; J gene: TRBJ2-2; V gene: TRBV5-1; D gene: TRBD2; CDR3 protein: CASSLGLAAGELFF; CDR3 DNA: TGCGCCAGCAGCTTGGGACTAGCGGCCGGGGAGCTGTTTTTT
clone size: -; J gene: TRBJ2-3; V gene: TRBV2; D gene: TRBD1; CDR3 protein: CATSDRGEIRTDTQYF; CDR3 DNA: TGTGCCACCTCGGACAGGGGCGAGATTCGTACAGATACGCAGTATTTT
clone size: -; J gene: TRBJ1-1; V gene: TRBV4-3; D gene: -; CDR3 protein: CASSQDRRGTEAFF; CDR3 DNA: TGCGCCAGCAGCCAAGATAGGCGGGGAACTGAAGCTTTCTTT
clone size: -; J gene: TRBJ2-5; V gene: TRBV5-6; D gene: -; CDR3 protein: CASSPSTRGETQYF; CDR3 DNA: TGTGCCAGCAGCCCAAGCACGAGAGGAGAGACCCAGTACTTC
clone size: -; J gene: TRBJ1-1; V gene: TRBV5-4; D gene: -; CDR3 protein: CASSLEGGSTEAFF; CDR3 DNA: TGTGCCAGCAGCTTGGAAGGGGGATCGACTGAAGCTTTCTTT
clone size: -; J gene: TRBJ1-2; V gene: TRBV5-1; D gene: TRBD1; CDR3 protein: CASSLGVGTVYGYTF; CDR3 DNA: TGCGCCAGCAGCTTGGGGGTCGGGACAGTTTATGGCTACACCTTC
clone size: -; J gene: TRBJ1-2; V gene: TRBV23-1; D gene: -; CDR3 protein: CASSQSWASPEIDNYGYTF; CDR3 DNA: TGCGCCAGCAGTCAATCGTGGGCGTCCCCCGAGATTGATAACTATGGCTACACCTTC
clone size: -; J gene: TRBJ2-1; V gene: TRBV5-1; D gene: -; CDR3 protein: CASTYSGLSYNEQFF; CDR3 DNA: TGCGCCAGCACCTATAGCGGCCTCTCCTACAATGAGCAGTTCTTC
clone size: -; J gene: TRBJ2-1; V gene: TRBV29-1; D gene: TRBD1; CDR3 protein: CSVEGQGDDNEQFF; CDR3 DNA: TGCAGCGTTGAAGGACAGGGGGATGACAATGAGCAGTTCTTC
clone size: -; J gene: TRBJ1-3; V gene: TRBV5-1; D gene: TRBD1; CDR3 protein: CASSLAGTGLGNTIYF; CDR3 DNA: TGCGCCAGCAGCTTGGCCGGGACAGGGCTAGGAAACACCATATATTTT
clone size: -; J gene: TRBJ1-6; V gene: TRBV6-1; D gene: -; CDR3 protein: CASREIPGTPLHF; CDR3 DNA: TGTGCCAGCAGGGAAATTCCAGGGACACCCCTCCACTTT
clone size: -; J gene: TRBJ1-2; V gene: TRBV11-2; D gene: -; CDR3 protein: CASSLAEGVYGYTF; CDR3 DNA: TGTGCCAGCAGCTTAGCTGAGGGGGTCTATGGCTACACCTTC
clone size: -; J gene: TRBJ1-1; V gene: TRBV2; D gene: -; CDR3 protein: CASTERGNGGTEAFF; CDR3 DNA: TGTGCCAGCACAGAGAGGGGGAATGGAGGAACTGAAGCTTTCTTT
clone size: few; J gene: TRBJ2-1; V gene: TRBV5-6; D gene: -; CDR3 protein: CASSLADEQFF; CDR3 DNA: TGTGCCAGCAGCCTGGCGGATGAGCAGTTCTTC
clone size: -; J gene: TRBJ1-1; V gene: TRBV28; D gene: -; CDR3 protein: CASSPPRTRTEAFF; CDR3 DNA: TGTGCCAGCAGTCCTCCTAGGACACGGACTGAAGCTTTCTTT
clone size: -; J gene: TRBJ1-3; V gene: TRBV5-1; D gene: -; CDR3 protein: CASSYGGFTSGNTIYF; CDR3 DNA: TGCGCCAGCAGTTACGGAGGATTTACCTCTGGAAACACCATATATTTT
clone size: -; J gene: TRBJ2-5; V gene: TRBV5-4; D gene: TRBD2; CDR3 protein: CASSSGGGRGQETQYF; CDR3 DNA: TGTGCCAGCAGCTCTGGGGGAGGGCGGGGGCAAGAGACCCAGTACTTC
clone size: -; J gene: TRBJ1-3; V gene: TRBV4-1; D gene: -; CDR3 protein: CASSQGQGPTIYF; CDR3 DNA: TGCGCCAGCAGCCAAGGGCAGGGGCCCACCATATATTTT
clone size: many; J gene: TRBJ2-7; V gene: TRBV6-1; D gene: TRBD1; CDR3 protein: CASSEVRGQGYEQYF; CDR3 DNA: TGTGCCAGCAGTGAAGTGAGGGGACAGGGCTACGAGCAGTACTTC
clone size: -; J gene: TRBJ2-7; V gene: TRBV5-1; D gene: TRBD1; CDR3 protein: CASSSGQGAVVYEQYF; CDR3 DNA: TGCGCCAGCAGCTCGGGACAGGGGGCAGTCGTTTACGAGCAGTACTTC
clone size: -; J gene: TRBJ2-5; V gene: TRBV7-3; D gene: TRBD2; CDR3 protein: CASSLGLGKETQYF; CDR3 DNA: TGTGCCAGCAGCTTAGGACTAGGAAAAGAGACCCAGTACTTC
clone size: -; J gene: TRBJ1-4; V gene: TRBV6-4; D gene: -; CDR3 protein: CASSPGVNEKLFF; CDR3 DNA: TGTGCCAGCAGCCCGGGGGTTAATGAAAAACTGTTTTTT
clone size: -; J gene: TRBJ2-5; V gene: TRBV25-1; D gene: -; CDR3 protein: CASSERGGSRETQYF; CDR3 DNA: TGTGCCAGCAGTGAAAGGGGGGGCTCGAGAGAGACCCAGTACTTC
clone size: few; J gene: TRBJ2-3; V gene: TRBV2; D gene: TRBD2; CDR3 protein: CASTLTSGRYTQYF; CDR3 DNA: TGTGCCAGTACGCTGACTAGCGGTAGATATACGCAGTATTTT
clone size: -; J gene: TRBJ2-2; V gene: TRBV6-5; D gene: TRBD1; CDR3 protein: CASGNRGRAGELFF; CDR3 DNA: TGTGCCAGCGGCAACAGGGGTAGGGCCGGGGAGCTGTTTTTT
clone size: once; J gene: TRBJ2-3; V gene: TRBV6-5; D gene: -; CDR3 protein: CASGQGTDTQYF; CDR3 DNA: TGTGCCAGCGGGCAGGGCACAGATACGCAGTATTTT
clone size: -; J gene: TRBJ2-7; V gene: TRBV5-4; D gene: TRBD1; CDR3 protein: CASSKSRDRAGEQYF; CDR3 DNA: TGTGCCAGCAGCAAAAGCCGGGACAGGGCGGGCGAGCAGTACTTC
clone size: -; J gene: TRBJ2-3; V gene: TRBV27; D gene: TRBD1; CDR3 protein: CASRRQGDTDTQYF; CDR3 DNA: TGTGCCAGCAGACGACAGGGAGACACAGATACGCAGTATTTT
clone size: -; J gene: TRBJ2-1; V gene: TRBV7-2; D gene: TRBD2; CDR3 protein: CASSVLAGGLTYNEQFF; CDR3 DNA: TGTGCCAGCAGCGTACTAGCGGGGGGGCTCACCTACAATGAGCAGTTCTTC
clone size: -; J gene: TRBJ2-7; V gene: TRBV5-5; D gene: TRBD1; CDR3 protein: CASSLGDRSTGISYEQYF; CDR3 DNA: TGTGCCAGCAGCTTGGGGGACAGGTCAACAGGGATTTCCTACGAGCAGTACTTC
clone size: -; J gene: TRBJ1-1; V gene: TRBV30; D gene: -; CDR3 protein: CAWSRTGKFSIRNTEAFF; CDR3 DNA: TGTGCCTGGAGTAGAACAGGGAAGTTTTCAATAAGGAACACTGAAGCTTTCTTT
clone size: -; J gene: TRBJ1-2; V gene: TRBV28; D gene: -; CDR3 protein: CASSLKPNYGYTF; CDR3 DNA: TGTGCCAGCAGTCTGAAGCCTAACTATGGCTACACCTTC
clone size: few; J gene: TRBJ1-2; V gene: TRBV4-1; D gene: -; CDR3 protein: CASSQAYYGYTF; CDR3 DNA: TGCGCCAGCAGCCAGGCCTACTATGGCTACACCTTC
clone size: few; J gene: TRBJ2-1; V gene: TRBV14; D gene: TRBD1; CDR3 protein: CASSQGDSSYNEQFF; CDR3 DNA: TGTGCCAGCAGCCAGGGGGACAGCTCCTACAATGAGCAGTTCTTC
clone size: -; J gene: TRBJ2-1; V gene: TRBV2; D gene: TRBD1; CDR3 protein: CASSRRTGSYNEQFF; CDR3 DNA: TGTGCCAGCAGCCGGAGGACAGGGAGTTACAATGAGCAGTTCTTC
clone size: -; J gene: TRBJ2-1; V gene: TRBV6-5; D gene: TRBD2; CDR3 protein: CASSYSKRGGNEQFF; CDR3 DNA: TGTGCCAGCAGTTACTCCAAGCGGGGGGGCAATGAGCAGTTCTTC
clone size: -; J gene: TRBJ2-7; V gene: TRBV11-2; D gene: -; CDR3 protein: CASSLVLQGYEQYF; CDR3 DNA: TGTGCCAGCAGCTTAGTTCTACAGGGCTACGAGCAGTACTTC
clone size: -; J gene: TRBJ1-3; V gene: TRBV9; D gene: -; CDR3 protein: CASSPPPRQAGNTIYF; CDR3 DNA: TGTGCCAGCAGCCCCCCACCACGACAGGCTGGAAACACCATATATTTT
clone size: -; J gene: TRBJ1-4; V gene: TRBV28; D gene: TRBD1; CDR3 protein: CASSLRPPGTGSEKLFF; CDR3 DNA: TGTGCCAGCAGTTTGCGTCCCCCCGGGACAGGGAGCGAAAAACTGTTTTTT
clone size: -; J gene: TRBJ1-4; V gene: TRBV7-2; D gene: -; CDR3 protein: CASSLAQGGEKLFF; CDR3 DNA: TGTGCCAGCAGCTTAGCCCAGGGAGGTGAAAAACTGTTTTTT
clone size: once; J gene: TRBJ2-7; V gene: TRBV19; D gene: -; CDR3 protein: CASSIGKTLIAYEQYF; CDR3 DNA: TGTGCCAGTAGTATAGGAAAGACTCTTATAGCCTACGAGCAGTACTTC
clone size: -; J gene: TRBJ2-1; V gene: TRBV19; D gene: -; CDR3 protein: CASSGKTGMGSNEQFF; CDR3 DNA: TGTGCCAGTAGTGGGAAAACAGGGATGGGGAGCAATGAGCAGTTCTTC
clone size: -; J gene: TRBJ2-1; V gene: TRBV18; D gene: TRBD2; CDR3 protein: CASSPPSGGYEQFF; CDR3 DNA: TGTGCCAGCTCACCACCTAGCGGGGGGTATGAGCAGTTCTTC
clone size: -; J gene: TRBJ1-5; V gene: TRBV2; D gene: TRBD1; CDR3 protein: CASSVRGQGQPQHF; CDR3 DNA: TGTGCCAGCAGTGTGAGGGGGCAAGGTCAGCCCCAGCATTTT
clone size: -; J gene: TRBJ1-2; V gene: TRBV18; D gene: -; CDR3 protein: CASSPAGRGDYGYTF; CDR3 DNA: TGTGCCAGCTCCCCGGCGGGGAGGGGAGACTATGGCTACACCTTC
clone size: -; J gene: TRBJ1-5; V gene: TRBV27; D gene: TRBD1; CDR3 protein: CASSPRTGGYQPQHF; CDR3 DNA: TGTGCCAGCAGCCCCCGGACAGGGGGTTATCAGCCCCAGCATTTT
clone size: -; J gene: TRBJ2-2; V gene: TRBV2; D gene: TRBD1; CDR3 protein: CASARRGQANGELFF; CDR3 DNA: TGTGCCAGCGCGAGGCGGGGACAGGCGAACGGGGAGCTGTTTTTT
clone size: -; J gene: TRBJ2-7; V gene: TRBV27; D gene: TRBD1; CDR3 protein: CASSLLPGQAQHEQYF; CDR3 DNA: TGTGCCAGCAGTTTATTACCGGGACAGGCGCAGCACGAGCAGTACTTC